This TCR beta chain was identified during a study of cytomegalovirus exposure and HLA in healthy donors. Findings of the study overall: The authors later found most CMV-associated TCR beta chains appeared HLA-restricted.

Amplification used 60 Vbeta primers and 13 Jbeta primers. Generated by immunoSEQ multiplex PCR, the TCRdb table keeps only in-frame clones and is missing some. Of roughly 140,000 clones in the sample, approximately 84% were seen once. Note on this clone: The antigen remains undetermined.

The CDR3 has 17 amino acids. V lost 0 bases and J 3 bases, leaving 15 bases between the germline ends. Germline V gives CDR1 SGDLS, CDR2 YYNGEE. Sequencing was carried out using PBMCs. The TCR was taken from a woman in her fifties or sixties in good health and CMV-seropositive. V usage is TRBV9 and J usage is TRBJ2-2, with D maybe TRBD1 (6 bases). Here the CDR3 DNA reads TGTGCCAGCAGCGTAGAACCCAGGGGTTTCGACACCGGGGAGCTGTTTTTT. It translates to CASSVEPRGFDTGELFF.